This T cell receptor beta chain was found in a study of T cells after yellow fever vaccination. Study-level background: Preparation of the low-cell-number fractions used SMART-Seq v4 Ultra Low Input.

Each CDR3 protein is one row after TCRdb ran MiXCR on the 5' RACE reads. The table includes more than 250,000 distinct CDR3 sequences, about 6.9% detected once. Germline CDR1 and CDR2: ENHRY and SYGVKD. The CDR3 loop spans 15 amino acids. Trimming shortened V by 4 bases and J by 4 bases, and 17 bases separated the two germline ends. Sequences were derived from PBMCs, sampled around 45 days after the first yellow fever vaccination. The V gene is TRBV10-3, the J gene TRBJ2-7, with D perhaps TRBD2 (7 bases). This TCR was recovered from a man in his late teens or twenties who received the YFV17D yellow fever vaccine. CDR3 sequence: CAISGGGGLGYEQYV. CDR3 DNA sequence: TGTGCCATCAGTGGAGGGGGGGGATTAGGATACGAGCAGTACGTC.